This entry features one TCR beta chain sequence. This specimen comes from a study of T cell responses to AZD1222 COVID-19 vaccine. Trimming took off 5 bases at V and 2 bases at J, with 12 bases between the two ends. This CDR3 has 15 residues. CDR1 and CDR2 (germline): SEHNR, FQNEAQ (reference sequence). Method: immunoSEQ multiplex PCR; TCRdb's copy keeps in-frame clones and lacks some. The top ten clones hold roughly 22% of a sample with more than 100,000 clones, 75% to 90% of them seen once. Here the sequenced sample was peripheral blood, taken on day 0 of AZD1222 vaccination. The clonotype comes from an adult in good health. The chain combines TRBV7-9 with TRBJ1-4, with D unresolved. CDR3 in DNA: TGTGCCAGCAGCAGCCAGACGGACACTAATGAAAAACTGTTTTTT. This sequence encodes CASSSQTDTNEKLFF.